This entry lists 30 T cell receptor beta chains sequenced from one sample in a study of blood T cell repertoires in COVID-19. Profiled with immunoSEQ multiplex PCR; TCRdb holds only in-frame clones, not every one. The sample records about 160,000 clones, approximately 81% being singletons. The sequenced material came from peripheral blood. These receptors were taken from a human donor with acute or convalescent COVID-19. The donor label of this sample is uncertain.

J is TRBJ2-2 and V is TRBV3-1 (or the pseudogene TRBV3-2), with TRBD2 as a possible D gene (7 bases). The CDR3 length is 16 residues. V shed 2 bases and J shed 0 bases, with 10 bases lying between them. Germline values: CDR1 LGHDT, CDR2 YNNKEL (reference sequence). The CDR3 DNA is TGTGCCAGCAGCCAACGGGGGGCGACGAACACCGGGGAGCTGTTTTTT. As protein: CASSQRGATNTGELFF.

The chain is built from TRBV12-3 or TRBV12-4 and TRBJ1-2; tentatively, D is TRBD1 (5 bases). V lost 6 bases, J lost 8 bases, and 16 bases lay in between. The CDR3 is 13 amino acids. The CDR3 coding sequence is TGTGCCAGCAGGCTACAGCGGGGCAACGGCTACACCTTC. Amino acids: CASRLQRGNGYTF.

The chain links TRBV2 to TRBJ1-1; the D is unclear. The CDR3 has 13 residues. The germline V gene has CDR1 SNHLY and CDR2 FYNNEI. V lost 2 bases, J lost 3 bases, and 7 bases lay in between. The CDR3 DNA sequence: TGTGCCAGCAGTGAATCAGTTTACACTGAAGCTTTCTTT. It is translated as CASSESVYTEAFF.

The V gene is TRBV5-1, the J gene TRBJ1-5; D is possibly TRBD1 (6 bases). Trimming removed 2 bases from V and 6 bases from J, with 15 bases in between. This CDR3 has 15 amino acids. Germline V gives CDR1 SGHRS, CDR2 YFSETQ. As DNA, the CDR3 is TGCGCCAGCAGCTTCGGGGTACAGGGTACTCAGCCCCAGCATTTT. It translates to CASSFGVQGTQPQHF.

Ten or more counts support this clone. The chain uses TRBV27 and TRBJ1-5; D not certain. The CDR3 is 12 residues long. V lost 6 bases to trimming and J lost 8 bases, with 11 bases between them. Germline V gives CDR1 MNHEY, CDR2 SMNVEV (reference sequence). The CDR3 region is CASSRAYEPQHF. DNA of the CDR3: TGTGCCAGCAGCCGAGCGTATGAGCCCCAGCATTTT.

The chain is built from TRBV28 and TRBJ1-3; D call uncertain. V was pared by 5 bases and J by 0 bases, with 11 bases between. The V gene's germline CDR1 is MDHEN and CDR2 SYDVKM. This CDR3 contains 15 residues. Here the CDR3 DNA reads TGTGCCAGCAGTCCTCCTATGAGCTCTGGAAACACCATATATTTT. As protein: CASSPPMSSGNTIYF.

The rearrangement joins TRBV4-1 to TRBJ1-4, with 11 bases identical to TRBD1. The J segment lost 1 base and the V segment lost 0 bases, leaving 10 bases of the junction unmatched. Germline CDR1 MGHRA, CDR2 YSYEKL. This CDR3 has 20 residues. CDR3 amino acids: CASSQDLRGTGGRTNEKLFF. The CDR3 DNA sequence: TGCGCCAGCAGCCAAGATTTACGCGGGACAGGGGGTAGAACTAATGAAAAACTGTTTTTT.

J is TRBJ1-1 and V is TRBV2; 7 nucleotides agree with TRBD1. V lost 6 bases, J lost 1 base, and 5 bases stayed unmatched. CDR3 size: 14 residues. Germline loops: CDR1 SNHLY, CDR2 FYNNEI. The CDR3 loop is CASRPGGPNTEAFF. DNA of the CDR3: TGTGCCAGCAGACCAGGGGGACCGAACACTGAAGCTTTCTTT.

V gene TRBV5-1 combines with J gene TRBJ2-7; 10 nucleotides match TRBD1. The CDR3 totals 15 residues. Per the germline V gene, CDR1 is SGHRS and CDR2 is YFSETQ. V was pared by 5 bases and J by 2 bases, with 7 bases of the junction left unmatched. The CDR3 DNA reads TGCGCCAGCAGAATCACCGGGACAGGGGCCTACGAGCAGTACTTC. It codes for CASRITGTGAYEQYF. Full variable domain (remainder filled in from reference TRBV5-1 and TRBJ2-7): KAGVTQTPRYLIKTRGQQVTLSCSPISGHRSVSWYQQTPGQGLQFLFEYFSETQRNKGNFPGRFSGRQFSNSRSEMNVSTLELGDSALYLCASRITGTGAYEQYFGPGTRLTVT.

The genes are TRBV30 and TRBJ1-2; weak D call: TRBD1 (5 bases). Trimming stripped 1 base from V and 1 base from J, with 16 bases between. This CDR3 is 16 amino acids long. From germline, CDR1 is GTSNPN and CDR2 SVGIG (reference sequence). The chain's CDR3 is CAWSAGWGGDNYGYTF. As DNA, the CDR3 is TGTGCCTGGAGTGCGGGTTGGGGAGGGGATAACTATGGCTACACCTTC.

In its sample, this clone was seen a few times. The V and J genes are TRBV5-1 and TRBJ1-6; perhaps TRBD1 as D (5 bases). CDR3 length: 15 residues. Trimming took off 0 bases at V and 9 bases at J, with 13 bases between the two ends. CDR1 and CDR2 (germline): SGHRS, YFSETQ. The CDR3 DNA follows: TGCGCCAGCAGCTTGGGTGCGGGGGATACTTCACCCCTCCACTTT. It codes for CASSLGAGDTSPLHF.

This clone was recorded a few times. V is TRBV5-4 and J is TRBJ1-1, with 9 positions matching TRBD1. J lost 1 base, V lost 3 bases, and 1 base had no gene match. CDR1 SGHNT and CDR2 YYREEE come from the germline V gene (reference sequence). This CDR3 comprises 14 residues. The CDR3 sequence is CASSSTGGNTEAFF. The CDR3 DNA is TGTGCCAGCAGCTCGACAGGGGGGAACACTGAAGCTTTCTTT. Looking up the rest from reference TRBV5-4 and TRBJ1-1 gives the full variable domain: ETGVTQSPTHLIKTRGQQVTLRCSSQSGHNTVSWYQQALGQGPQFIFQYYREEENGRGNFPPRFSGLQFPNYSSELNVNALELDDSALYLCASSSTGGNTEAFFGQGTRLTVV.

The V and J genes are TRBV30 and TRBJ2-2, with a weak D call TRBD1 (6 bases). Trimming took off 7 bases at V and 0 bases at J, with 12 bases between the two ends. CDR3 length: 14 residues. Germline CDR1 and CDR2: GTSNPN and SVGIG (reference sequence). As DNA, the CDR3 is TGTGCCTCGAAAGGGGACACGAACACCGGGGAGCTGTTTTTT. It encodes CASKGDTNTGELFF.

V and J are TRBV7-9 and TRBJ2-5, with TRBD2 matching over 12 bases. Germline CDR1 and CDR2: SEHNR and FQNEAQ (reference sequence). The CDR3 contains 17 residues. With V trimmed by 1 base and J by 5 bases, 8 bases remained unmatched. CDR3 DNA sequence: TGTGCCAGCAGCTTAGGGCTAGCGGGGGGGCCGATCGAGACCCAGTACTTC. It specifies CASSLGLAGGPIETQYF.

This sequence joins TRBV3-1 (or the pseudogene TRBV3-2) and TRBJ2-1; D is possibly TRBD2 (6 bases). This CDR3 is built from 12 residues. The V gene lost 4 bases and the J gene lost 9 bases, with 10 bases spanning the gap. Germline values: CDR1 LGHDT, CDR2 YNNKEL (reference sequence). This CDR3 is CASSRTTSEQFF. The DNA of the CDR3 is TGTGCCAGCAGCCGGACTACGAGTGAGCAGTTCTTC.

The chain has TRBV7-2 and TRBJ1-6; D is possibly TRBD1 (6 bases). The CDR3 length is 15 residues. The V gene's germline CDR1 is SGHTA and CDR2 FQGNSA. V dropped 4 bases and J dropped 10 bases, with 17 bases sitting between them. The CDR3 reads CASSSSGVQRSPLHF. The CDR3, as DNA: TGTGCCAGCAGCTCCTCAGGGGTCCAACGGTCACCCCTCCACTTT. The full variable domain, its missing parts supplied by reference TRBV7-2 and TRBJ1-6, is GAGVSQSPSNKVTEKGKDVELRCDPISGHTALYWYRQSLGQGLEFLIYFQGNSAPDKSGLPSDRFSAERTGGSVSTLTIQRTQQEDSAVYLCASSSSGVQRSPLHFGNGTRLTVT.

This clone was observed a single time. This rearrangement joins TRBV9 to TRBJ1-2; 8 positions agree with TRBD1. Germline trimming cut 3 bases from V and 3 bases from J; bases unmatched to any gene: 7. The CDR3 consists of 15 residues. Germline CDR1 and CDR2: SGDLS and YYNGEE. Written as DNA, the CDR3 is TGTGCCAGCAGCGCCTGGGACAGGAATGACTATGGCTACACCTTC. This sequence encodes CASSAWDRNDYGYTF.

J is TRBJ1-6 and V is TRBV19; TRBD1 agrees at 7 bases. This CDR3 region has 16 residues. Germline V CDR1 and CDR2: LNHDA, SQIVND (reference sequence). The junction had 7 bases not matched to a gene; V was cut back by 3 bases and J by 5 bases. In DNA form, the CDR3 reads TGTGCCAGTAGTATCGACAGGGATAATGATAATTCACCCCTCCACTTT. The encoded protein is CASSIDRDNDNSPLHF.

J is TRBJ2-4 and V is TRBV19; 16 bases align to TRBD2. The CDR3 is made up of 17 amino acids. V shed 5 bases, J shed 6 bases, and the junction held 7 bases outside the gene matches. Germline V gene data show CDR1 as LNHDA and CDR2 as SQIVND (reference sequence). CDR3 in DNA: TGTGCCAGTAGTTCCGGGACTAGCGGGGGGGCCTTAAACATTCAGTACTTC. Its protein is CASSSGTSGGALNIQYF. The full variable domain, with the rest looked up from reference TRBV19 and TRBJ2-4, is DGGITQSPKYLFRKEGQNVTLSCEQNLNHDAMYWYRQDPGQGLRLIYYSQIVNDFQKGDIAEGYSVSREKKESFPLTVTSAQKNPTAFYLCASSSGTSGGALNIQYFGAGTRLSVL.

The V call is TRBV5-4, the J call TRBJ2-1; 9 bases agree with TRBD1. Trimming removed 7 bases from V and 4 bases from J; junction bases left unmatched: 9. The CDR3 loop spans 15 amino acids. Germline lookup yields CDR1 SGHNT and CDR2 YYREEE (reference sequence). CDR3 loop: CASGAGTGIYNEQFF. The CDR3 DNA reads as TGTGCCAGCGGGGCCGGGACAGGGATATACAATGAGCAGTTCTTC.

CDR3 in DNA: TGTGCCAGCAGCTTATTCCTAGCGGGGGGTGCCTCCCCCTCCTCTGGGGCCAACGTCCTGACTTTC. Encoded protein: CASSLFLAGGASPSSGANVLTF. This rearrangement joins TRBV7-8 to TRBJ2-6; 11 bases are shared with TRBD2. Germline assignment: CDR1 SGHVS and CDR2 FQNEAQ. The CDR3 has 22 residues. The V and J ends lost 2 bases and 0 bases, in that order; junction bases with no gene match: 15.

The genes are TRBV6-5 and TRBJ1-2, with 11 bases fitting TRBD1. V was pared by 6 bases and J by 4 bases, with 4 bases of the junction left unmatched. Germline V gene data show CDR1 as MNHEY and CDR2 as SVGAGI. The CDR3 has 14 amino acids. The CDR3, as DNA: TGTGCCAGCAGAAGGACAGGGGGCGGCTATGGCTACACCTTC. The encoded protein is CASRRTGGGYGYTF.

This chain joins TRBV5-1 and TRBJ1-1; D perhaps matches TRBD1 (5 bases). The germline CDR1 and CDR2 sequences are SGHRS and YFSETQ. Trimming cost V 4 bases and J 1 base, with 14 bases left between them. The CDR3 sequence is 15 residues long. CDR3 nucleotide sequence: TGCGCCAGCAGCCAACGAGACGGGGGGAACACTGAAGCTTTCTTT. Amino acid sequence: CASSQRDGGNTEAFF.

The chain links TRBV28 to TRBJ1-2; D is perhaps TRBD1 (5 bases). This CDR3 spans 15 amino acids. Germline assignment: CDR1 MDHEN and CDR2 SYDVKM. Trimming took off 6 bases at V and 0 bases at J, with 14 bases between the two ends. DNA of the CDR3: TGTGCCAGCAGATCCCCCGGACACGCTAACTATGGCTACACCTTC. This translates into CASRSPGHANYGYTF.

This clone occurred once. The V gene is TRBV6-2 or TRBV6-3, the J gene TRBJ2-3; the D gene is possibly TRBD2 (6 bases). V was shortened by 2 bases and J by 3 bases, with 27 bases between the two germline ends. The CDR3 spans 20 residues. Germline CDR1 and CDR2: MNHEY and SVGEGT. In DNA, the CDR3 is TGTGCCAGCAGTTACAAATCAAGTGTCGGAACTAGCAGATTAACAGATACGCAGTATTTT. Translation gives CASSYKSSVGTSRLTDTQYF.

The gene calls are TRBV7-9 and TRBJ2-3; D is unclear. The CDR3 totals 15 residues. The germline gives CDR1 SEHNR, CDR2 FQNEAQ (reference sequence). The germline V and J ends were trimmed by 6 bases and 5 bases, with 18 bases remaining between them. The CDR3 loop is CASSSAVGPQDTQYF. Here the CDR3 DNA reads TGTGCCAGCAGTTCGGCGGTAGGTCCGCAAGATACGCAGTATTTT.

This chain links TRBV18 with TRBJ2-5; 11 bases align to TRBD2. The germline V gene encodes CDR1 KGHSH and CDR2 LQKENI. The CDR3 runs to 16 residues. J was trimmed by 3 bases and V by 3 bases; bases with no gene match: 6. The CDR3 loop reads CASSPQTSGAKETQYF. CDR3 sequence (DNA): TGTGCCAGCTCACCGCAGACTAGCGGGGCAAAAGAGACCCAGTACTTC.

The sample holds one count of this clone. The rearrangement uses TRBV6-5 and TRBJ2-1; a possible D gene is TRBD2 (5 bases). Trimming cost V 6 bases and J 5 bases, with 11 bases left between them. The germline V gene has CDR1 MNHEY and CDR2 SVGAGI. CDR3 size: 13 residues. Here the CDR3 DNA reads TGTGCCAGCAGAATAACACTAGACAATGAGCAGTTCTTC. This translates into CASRITLDNEQFF.

The V gene is TRBV2, the J gene TRBJ2-1; 10 bases align to TRBD2. Germline values: CDR1 SNHLY, CDR2 FYNNEI. The J segment lost 4 bases and the V segment lost 6 bases, leaving 6 bases of the junction unmatched. The CDR3 covers 15 residues. DNA of the CDR3: TGTGCCAGCAGCCAGCTAGCGGGGGTTTACAATGAGCAGTTCTTC. Its translation: CASSQLAGVYNEQFF.

This rearrangement joins TRBV6-1 to TRBJ1-1; 8 nucleotides agree with TRBD1. The V gene end was trimmed by 3 bases and the J gene end by 5 bases; junction bases not matched to a gene: 8. The CDR3 extends over 15 amino acids. CDR1 MNHNS and CDR2 SASEGT come from the germline V gene. The CDR3 sequence: CASSEGQVRTTEAFF. CDR3 bases: TGTGCCAGCAGTGAGGGACAGGTCAGAACAACTGAAGCTTTCTTT.